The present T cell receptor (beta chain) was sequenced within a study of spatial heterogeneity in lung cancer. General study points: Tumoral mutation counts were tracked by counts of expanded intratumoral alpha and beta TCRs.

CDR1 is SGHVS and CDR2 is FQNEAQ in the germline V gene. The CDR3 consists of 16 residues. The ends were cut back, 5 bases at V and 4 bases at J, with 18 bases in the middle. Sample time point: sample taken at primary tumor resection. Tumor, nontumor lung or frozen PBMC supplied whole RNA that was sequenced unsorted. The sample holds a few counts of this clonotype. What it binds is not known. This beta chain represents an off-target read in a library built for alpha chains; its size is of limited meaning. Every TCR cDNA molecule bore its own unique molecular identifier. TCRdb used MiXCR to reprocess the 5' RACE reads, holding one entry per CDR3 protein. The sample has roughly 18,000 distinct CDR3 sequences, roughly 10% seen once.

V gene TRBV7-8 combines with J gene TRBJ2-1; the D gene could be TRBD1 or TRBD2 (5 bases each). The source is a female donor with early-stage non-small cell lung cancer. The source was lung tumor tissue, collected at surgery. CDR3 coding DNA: TGTGCCAGCAGCCTCCCGGGACCCAGAAAGTACAATGAGCAGTTCTTC. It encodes CASSLPGPRKYNEQFF.